The sequence of this T cell receptor beta chain was determined in a study of chemoradiotherapy in HPV16-positive cancers. In the study overall: A couple of HPV16-positive patients' cells yielded candidate HPV-specific clones and common motifs.

TCRdb's table, derived via immunoSEQ multiplex PCR, lists solely in-frame clones and lacks some. The data contain 8,000 to 10,000 clones, roughly nine tenths of them singletons. With respect to this clone: What it binds is not known.

Germline-derived CDR1 and CDR2 are MNHEY and SVGAGI. This CDR3 spans 15 amino acids. V dropped 2 bases and J dropped 6 bases, with 13 bases sitting between them. Findings of the study overall: Functional assays defining HPV-specific T cells used only a couple of HPV16-positive patients.

The specimen was blood, collected from a patient who underwent chemoradiotherapy. V gene TRBV6-5 combines with J gene TRBJ2-2; no definite D call. This TCR was sampled from a human donor with HPV-associated anogenital cancer. The CDR3, as DNA: TGTGCCAGCAGTTACCTCTCCTTTTCGGCCGGGGAGCTGTTTTTT. Encoded protein: CASSYLSFSAGELFF.